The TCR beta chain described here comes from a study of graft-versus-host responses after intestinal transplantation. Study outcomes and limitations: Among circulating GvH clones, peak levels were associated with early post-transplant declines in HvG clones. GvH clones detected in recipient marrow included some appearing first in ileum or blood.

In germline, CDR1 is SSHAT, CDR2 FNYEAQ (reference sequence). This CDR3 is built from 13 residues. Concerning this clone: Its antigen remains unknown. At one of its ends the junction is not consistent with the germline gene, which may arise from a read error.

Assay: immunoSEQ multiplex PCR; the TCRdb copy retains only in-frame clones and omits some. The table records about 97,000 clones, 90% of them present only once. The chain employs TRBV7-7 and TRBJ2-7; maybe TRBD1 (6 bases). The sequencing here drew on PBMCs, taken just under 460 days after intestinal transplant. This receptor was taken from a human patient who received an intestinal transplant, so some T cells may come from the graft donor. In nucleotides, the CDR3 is TGTGCTAGCAGCTGGACAGTGAAAGGGGAGCAGTACTTC. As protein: CASSWTVKGEQYF.